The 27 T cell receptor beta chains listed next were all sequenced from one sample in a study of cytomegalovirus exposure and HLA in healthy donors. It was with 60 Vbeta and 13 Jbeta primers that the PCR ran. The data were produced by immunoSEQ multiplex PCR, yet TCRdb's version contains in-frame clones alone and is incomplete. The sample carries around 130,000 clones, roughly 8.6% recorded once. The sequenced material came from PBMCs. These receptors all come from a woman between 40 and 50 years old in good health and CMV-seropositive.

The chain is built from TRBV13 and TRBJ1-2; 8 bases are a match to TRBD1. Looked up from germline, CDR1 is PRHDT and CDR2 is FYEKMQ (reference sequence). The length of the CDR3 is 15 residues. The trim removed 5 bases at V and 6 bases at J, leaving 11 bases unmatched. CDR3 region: CASSPRTGPKDGYTF. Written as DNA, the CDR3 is TGTGCCAGCAGCCCCCGGACAGGGCCCAAGGATGGCTACACCTTC.

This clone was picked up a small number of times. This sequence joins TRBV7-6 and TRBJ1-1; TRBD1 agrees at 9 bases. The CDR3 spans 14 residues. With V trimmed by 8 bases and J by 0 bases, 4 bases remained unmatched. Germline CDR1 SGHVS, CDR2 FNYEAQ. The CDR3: CASVRDRVNTEAFF. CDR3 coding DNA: TGTGCCAGCGTACGGGACAGGGTGAACACTGAAGCTTTCTTT.

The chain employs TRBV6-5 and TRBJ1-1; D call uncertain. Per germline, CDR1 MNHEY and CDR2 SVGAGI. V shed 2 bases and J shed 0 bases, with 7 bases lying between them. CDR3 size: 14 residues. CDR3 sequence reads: CASSYGQLNTEAFF. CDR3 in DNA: TGTGCCAGCAGTTACGGGCAGCTGAACACTGAAGCTTTCTTT.

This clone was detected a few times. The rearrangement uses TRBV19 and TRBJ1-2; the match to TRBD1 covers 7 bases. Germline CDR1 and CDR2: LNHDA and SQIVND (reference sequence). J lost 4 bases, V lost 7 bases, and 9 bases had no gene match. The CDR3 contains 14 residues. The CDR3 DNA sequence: TGTGCCAGTATGGGGTTACCAGGGGGCTATGGCTACACCTTC. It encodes CASMGLPGGYGYTF.

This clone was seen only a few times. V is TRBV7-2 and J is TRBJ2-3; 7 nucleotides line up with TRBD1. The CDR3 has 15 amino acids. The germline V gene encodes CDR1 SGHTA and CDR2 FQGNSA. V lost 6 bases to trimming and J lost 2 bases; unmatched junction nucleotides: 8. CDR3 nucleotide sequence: TGTGCCAGCAGTTTCCGGGACAGACTCACAGATACGCAGTATTTT. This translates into CASSFRDRLTDTQYF.

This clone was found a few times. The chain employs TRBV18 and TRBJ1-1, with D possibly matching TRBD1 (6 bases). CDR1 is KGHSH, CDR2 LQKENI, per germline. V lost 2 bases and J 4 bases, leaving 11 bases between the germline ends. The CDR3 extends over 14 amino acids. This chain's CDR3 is CASSPYSGVTEAFF. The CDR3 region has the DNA TGTGCCAGCTCACCATATTCAGGGGTCACTGAAGCTTTCTTT. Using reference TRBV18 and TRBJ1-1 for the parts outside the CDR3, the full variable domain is NAGVMQNPRHLVRRRGQEARLRCSPMKGHSHVYWYRQLPEEGLKFMVYLQKENIIDESGMPKERFSAEFPKEGPSILRIQQVVRGDSAAYFCASSPYSGVTEAFFGQGTRLTVV.

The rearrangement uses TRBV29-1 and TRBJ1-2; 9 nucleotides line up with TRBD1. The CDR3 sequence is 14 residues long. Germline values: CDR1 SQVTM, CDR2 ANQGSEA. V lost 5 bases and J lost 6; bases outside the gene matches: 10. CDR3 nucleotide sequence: TGCAGCGTTACTCCCGTGGGACAGGGAAATGGCTACACCTTC. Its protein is CSVTPVGQGNGYTF.

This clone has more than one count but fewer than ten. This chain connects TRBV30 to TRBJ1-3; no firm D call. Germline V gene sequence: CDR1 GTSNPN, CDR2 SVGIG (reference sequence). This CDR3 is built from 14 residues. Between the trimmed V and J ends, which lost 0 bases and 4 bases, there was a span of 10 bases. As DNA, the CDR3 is TGTGCCTGGAGTGTTTCGGGAAAAGGAAACACCATATATTTT. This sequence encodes CAWSVSGKGNTIYF. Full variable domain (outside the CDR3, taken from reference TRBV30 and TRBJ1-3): SQTIHQWPATLVQPVGSPLSLECTVEGTSNPNLYWYRQAAGRGLQLLFYSVGIGQISSEVPQNLSASRPQDRQFILSSKKLLLSDSGFYLCAWSVSGKGNTIYFGEGSWLTVV.

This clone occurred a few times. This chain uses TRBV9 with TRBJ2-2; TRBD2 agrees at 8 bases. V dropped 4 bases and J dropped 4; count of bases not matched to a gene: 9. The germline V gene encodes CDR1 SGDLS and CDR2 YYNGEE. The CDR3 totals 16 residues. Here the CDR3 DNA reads TGTGCCAGCAGCCCACCGGGGGGGGAGGGCACCGGGGAGCTGTTTTTT. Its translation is CASSPPGGEGTGELFF.

The CDR3 loop is CASSQDLRGGFSNSPLHF. In DNA, the CDR3 is TGCGCCAGCAGCCAAGATTTGAGGGGAGGGTTCTCTAATTCACCCCTCCACTTT. V gene TRBV4-1 combines with J gene TRBJ1-6; a possible D gene is TRBD1 (5 bases). CDR3 size: 18 residues. Trimming stripped 0 bases from V and 6 bases from J, with 18 bases between. Germline V gene sequence: CDR1 MGHRA, CDR2 YSYEKL.

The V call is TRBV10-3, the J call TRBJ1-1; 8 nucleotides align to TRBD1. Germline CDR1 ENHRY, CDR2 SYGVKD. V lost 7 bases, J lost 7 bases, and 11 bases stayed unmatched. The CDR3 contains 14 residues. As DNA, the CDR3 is TGTGCCATCACCCCCCAAGTGGGACAGGTTGAAGCTTTCTTT. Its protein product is CAITPQVGQVEAFF.

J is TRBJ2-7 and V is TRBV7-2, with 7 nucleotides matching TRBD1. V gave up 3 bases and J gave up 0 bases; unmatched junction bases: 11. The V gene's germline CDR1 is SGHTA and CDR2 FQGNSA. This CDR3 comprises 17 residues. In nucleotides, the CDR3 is TGTGCCAGCAGCTTTAGGGGGCGGCAACAGGCCTCCTACGAGCAGTACTTC. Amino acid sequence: CASSFRGRQQASYEQYF.

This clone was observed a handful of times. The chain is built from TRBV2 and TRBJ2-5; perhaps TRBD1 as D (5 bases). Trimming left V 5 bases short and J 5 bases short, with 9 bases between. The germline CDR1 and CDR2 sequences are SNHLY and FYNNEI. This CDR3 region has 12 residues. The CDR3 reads CASSWGLETQYF. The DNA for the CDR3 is TGTGCCAGCAGTTGGGGCCTGGAGACCCAGTACTTC.

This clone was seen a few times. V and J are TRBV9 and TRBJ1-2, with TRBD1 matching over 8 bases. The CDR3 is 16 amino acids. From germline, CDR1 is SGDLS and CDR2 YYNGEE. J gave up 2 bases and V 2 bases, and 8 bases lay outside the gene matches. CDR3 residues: CASSVEGQGGNYGYTF. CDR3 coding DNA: TGTGCCAGCAGCGTCGAAGGACAGGGCGGGAACTATGGCTACACCTTC.

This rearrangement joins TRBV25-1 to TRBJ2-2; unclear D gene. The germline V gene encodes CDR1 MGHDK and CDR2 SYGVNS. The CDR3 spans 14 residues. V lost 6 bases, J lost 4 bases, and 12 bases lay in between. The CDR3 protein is CASRAEERTGELFF. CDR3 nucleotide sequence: TGTGCCAGCAGGGCCGAGGAGCGCACCGGGGAGCTGTTTTTT. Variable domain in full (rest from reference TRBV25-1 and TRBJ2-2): EADIYQTPRYLVIGTGKKITLECSQTMGHDKMYWYQQDPGMELHLIHYSYGVNSTEKGDLSSESTVSRIRTEHFPLTLESARPSHTSQYLCASRAEERTGELFFGEGSRLTVL.

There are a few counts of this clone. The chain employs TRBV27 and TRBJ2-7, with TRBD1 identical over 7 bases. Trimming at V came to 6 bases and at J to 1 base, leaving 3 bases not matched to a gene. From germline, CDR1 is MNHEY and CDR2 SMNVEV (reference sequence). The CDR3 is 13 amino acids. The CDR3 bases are TGTGCCAGCAGGGGGACAGTTTCCTACGAGCAGTACTTC. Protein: CASRGTVSYEQYF.

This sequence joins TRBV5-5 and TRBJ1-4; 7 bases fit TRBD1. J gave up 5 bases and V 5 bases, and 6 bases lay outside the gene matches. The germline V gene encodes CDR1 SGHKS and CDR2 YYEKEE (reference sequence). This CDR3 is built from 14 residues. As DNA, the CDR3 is TGTGCCAGCAGTTCCGGGACAGAGAATGAAAAACTGTTTTTT. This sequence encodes CASSSGTENEKLFF.

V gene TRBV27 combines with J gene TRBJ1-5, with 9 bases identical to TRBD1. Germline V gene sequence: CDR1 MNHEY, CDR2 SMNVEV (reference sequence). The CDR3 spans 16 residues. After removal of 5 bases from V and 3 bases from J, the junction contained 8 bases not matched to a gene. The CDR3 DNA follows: TGTGCCAGCAGTACGTACACAGGGGGCTCCAATCAGCCCCAGCATTTT. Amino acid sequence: CASSTYTGGSNQPQHF.

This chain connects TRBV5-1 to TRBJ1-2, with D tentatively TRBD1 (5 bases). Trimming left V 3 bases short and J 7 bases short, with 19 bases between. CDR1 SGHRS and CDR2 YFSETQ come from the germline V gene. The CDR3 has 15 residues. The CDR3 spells CASSSDPTGRAGYTF. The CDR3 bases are TGCGCCAGCAGCTCCGACCCAACAGGACGGGCTGGCTACACCTTC.

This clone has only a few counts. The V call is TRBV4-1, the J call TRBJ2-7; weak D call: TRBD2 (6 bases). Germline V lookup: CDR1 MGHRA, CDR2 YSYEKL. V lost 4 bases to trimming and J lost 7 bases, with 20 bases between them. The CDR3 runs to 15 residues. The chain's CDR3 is CASSLGGYLYEEQYF. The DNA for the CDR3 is TGCGCCAGCAGCCTGGGGGGTTACCTCTACGAGGAGCAGTACTTC.

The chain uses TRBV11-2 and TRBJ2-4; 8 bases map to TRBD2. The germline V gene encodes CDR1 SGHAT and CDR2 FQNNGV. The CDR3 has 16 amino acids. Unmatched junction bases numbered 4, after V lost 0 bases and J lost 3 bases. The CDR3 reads CASSLDSGVGKNIQYF. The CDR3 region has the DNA TGTGCCAGCAGCTTAGATAGCGGGGTGGGCAAAAACATTCAGTACTTC.

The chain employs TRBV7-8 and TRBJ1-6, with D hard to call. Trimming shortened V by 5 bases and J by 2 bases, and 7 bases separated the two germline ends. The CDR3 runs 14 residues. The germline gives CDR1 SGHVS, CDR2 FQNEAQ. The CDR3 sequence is CASSPRTYNSPLHF. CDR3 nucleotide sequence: TGTGCCAGCAGCCCGCGGACCTATAATTCACCCCTCCACTTT.

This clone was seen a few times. CDR3 nucleotide sequence: TGTGCCAGCTCACCACAGGGGTTGGCTGGAAACACCATATATTTT. Protein sequence: CASSPQGLAGNTIYF. The V call is TRBV18, the J call TRBJ1-3; the D gene is possibly TRBD1 (5 bases). V lost 1 base, J lost 2 bases, and 9 bases lay in between. Germline V CDR1 and CDR2: KGHSH, LQKENI. The CDR3 sequence is 15 residues long.

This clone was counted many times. This CDR3 is CASSYTTGGEKLFF. In DNA form, the CDR3 reads TGTGCCAGCAGTTACACAACAGGGGGTGAAAAACTGTTTTTT. The chain links TRBV6-6 to TRBJ1-4, with 8 bases that match TRBD1. The J segment lost 7 bases and the V segment lost 2 bases, leaving 3 bases of the junction unmatched. Germline V gene data show CDR1 as MNHNY and CDR2 as SVGAGI (reference sequence). The CDR3 contains 14 residues.

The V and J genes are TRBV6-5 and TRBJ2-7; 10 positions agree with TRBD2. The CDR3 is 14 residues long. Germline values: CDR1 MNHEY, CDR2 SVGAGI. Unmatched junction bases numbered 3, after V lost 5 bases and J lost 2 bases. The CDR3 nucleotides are TGTGCCAGCAGTCAGACTAGCGGGCCCTACGAGCAGTACTTC. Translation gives CASSQTSGPYEQYF.

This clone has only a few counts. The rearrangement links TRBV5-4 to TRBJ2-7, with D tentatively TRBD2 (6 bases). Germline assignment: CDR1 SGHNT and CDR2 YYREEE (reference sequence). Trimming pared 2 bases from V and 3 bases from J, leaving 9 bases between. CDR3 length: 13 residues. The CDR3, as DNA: TGTGCCAGCAGCTTTGGTAGCGGCTACGAGCAGTACTTC. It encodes CASSFGSGYEQYF.

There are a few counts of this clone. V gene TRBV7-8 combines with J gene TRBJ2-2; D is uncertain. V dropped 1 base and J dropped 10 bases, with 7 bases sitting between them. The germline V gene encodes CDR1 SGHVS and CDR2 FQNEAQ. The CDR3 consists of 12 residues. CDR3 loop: CASSLDVAELFF. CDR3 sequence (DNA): TGTGCCAGCAGCTTAGACGTAGCGGAGCTGTTTTTT.